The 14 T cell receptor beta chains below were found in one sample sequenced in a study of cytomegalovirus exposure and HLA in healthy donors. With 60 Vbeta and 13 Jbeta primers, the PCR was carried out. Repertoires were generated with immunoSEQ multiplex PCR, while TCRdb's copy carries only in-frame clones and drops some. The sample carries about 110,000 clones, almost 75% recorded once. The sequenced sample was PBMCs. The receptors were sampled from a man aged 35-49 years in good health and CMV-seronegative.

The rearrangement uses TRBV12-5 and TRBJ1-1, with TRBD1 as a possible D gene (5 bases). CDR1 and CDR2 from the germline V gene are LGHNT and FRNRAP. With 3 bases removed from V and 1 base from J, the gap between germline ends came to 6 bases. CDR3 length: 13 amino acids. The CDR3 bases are TGTGCTAGTGGTTTCGACAGGAACACTGAAGCTTTCTTT. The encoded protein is CASGFDRNTEAFF.

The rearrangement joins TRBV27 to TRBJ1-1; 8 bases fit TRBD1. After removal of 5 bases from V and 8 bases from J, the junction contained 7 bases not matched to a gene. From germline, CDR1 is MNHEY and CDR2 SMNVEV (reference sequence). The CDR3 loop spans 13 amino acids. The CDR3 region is CASSPKRTGEAFF. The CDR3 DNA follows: TGTGCCAGCAGTCCGAAAAGGACAGGGGAAGCTTTCTTT.

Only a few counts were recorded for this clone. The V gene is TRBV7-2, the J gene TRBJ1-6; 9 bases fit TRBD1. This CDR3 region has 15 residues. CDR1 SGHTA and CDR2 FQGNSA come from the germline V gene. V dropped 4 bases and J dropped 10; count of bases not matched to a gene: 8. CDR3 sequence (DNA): TGTGCCAGCAGCTCCCGGGGACAGGGAGAATCACCCCTCCACTTT. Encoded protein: CASSSRGQGESPLHF.

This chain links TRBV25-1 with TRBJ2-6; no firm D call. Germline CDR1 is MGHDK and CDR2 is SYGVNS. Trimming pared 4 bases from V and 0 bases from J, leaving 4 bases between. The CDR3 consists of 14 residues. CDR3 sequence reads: CASSAISGANVLTF. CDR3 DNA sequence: TGTGCCAGCAGTGCTATCTCTGGGGCCAACGTCCTGACTTTC.

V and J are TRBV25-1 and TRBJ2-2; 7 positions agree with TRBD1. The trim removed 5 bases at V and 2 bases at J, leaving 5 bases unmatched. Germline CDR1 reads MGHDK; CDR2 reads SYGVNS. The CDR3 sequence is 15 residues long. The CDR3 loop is CASSNDRVNTGELFF. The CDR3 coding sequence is TGTGCCAGCAGTAACGACAGGGTCAACACCGGGGAGCTGTTTTTT.

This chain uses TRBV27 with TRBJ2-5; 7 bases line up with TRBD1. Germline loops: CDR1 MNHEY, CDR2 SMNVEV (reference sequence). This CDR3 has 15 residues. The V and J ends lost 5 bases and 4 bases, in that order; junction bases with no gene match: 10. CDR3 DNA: TGTGCCAGCAGTGCATCAGGGGGTAGGAGAGAGACCCAGTACTTC. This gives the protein CASSASGGRRETQYF.

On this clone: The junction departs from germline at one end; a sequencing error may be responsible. CDR3 coding DNA: TGTGCCAGCATCCCGGAGAACCGGGACAGCAAACAATTT. Protein product: CASIPENRDSKQF. This sequence joins TRBV2 and TRBJ1-6; the match to TRBD1 covers 7 bases. This CDR3 comprises 13 residues. Germline assignment: CDR1 SNHLY and CDR2 FYNNEI. The variable domain in full, completed from reference TRBV2 and TRBJ1-6, reads EPEVTQTPSHQVTQMGQEVILRCVPISNHLYFYWYRQILGQKVEFLVSFYNNEISEKSEIFDDQFSVERPDGSNFTLKIRSTKLEDSAMYFCASIPENRDSKQFGNGTRLTVT.

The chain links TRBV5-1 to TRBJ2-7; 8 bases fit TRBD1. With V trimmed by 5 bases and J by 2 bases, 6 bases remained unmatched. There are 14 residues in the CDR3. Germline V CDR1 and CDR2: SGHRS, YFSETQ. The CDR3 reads CASRGGTGPYEQYF. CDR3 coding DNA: TGCGCCAGCAGAGGAGGGACAGGACCCTACGAGCAGTACTTC.

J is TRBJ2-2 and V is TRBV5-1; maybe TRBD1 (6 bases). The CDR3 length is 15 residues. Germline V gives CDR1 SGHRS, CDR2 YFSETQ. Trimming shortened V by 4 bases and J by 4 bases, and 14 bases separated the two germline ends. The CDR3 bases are TGCGCCAGCAGCGTCGGACAGTTCGGCACCGGGGAGCTGTTTTTT. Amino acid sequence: CASSVGQFGTGELFF.

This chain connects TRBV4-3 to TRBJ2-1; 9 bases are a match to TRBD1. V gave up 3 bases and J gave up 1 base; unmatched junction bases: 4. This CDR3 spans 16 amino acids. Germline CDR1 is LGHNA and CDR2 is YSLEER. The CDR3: CASSQGQGLSYNEQFF. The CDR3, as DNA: TGCGCCAGCAGCCAGGGACAGGGCCTATCCTACAATGAGCAGTTCTTC.

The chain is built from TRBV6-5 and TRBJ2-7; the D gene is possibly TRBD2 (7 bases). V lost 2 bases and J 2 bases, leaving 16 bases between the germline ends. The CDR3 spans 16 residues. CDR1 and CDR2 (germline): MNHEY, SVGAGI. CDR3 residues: CASSYPGGRDPYEQYF. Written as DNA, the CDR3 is TGTGCCAGCAGTTACCCCGGGGGGCGGGACCCCTACGAGCAGTACTTC.

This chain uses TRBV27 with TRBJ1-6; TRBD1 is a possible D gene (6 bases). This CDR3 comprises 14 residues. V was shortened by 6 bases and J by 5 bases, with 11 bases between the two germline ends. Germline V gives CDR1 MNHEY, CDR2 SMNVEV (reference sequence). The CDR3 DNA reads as TGTGCCAGCAGCCTGCGGACAGATAATTCACCCCTCCACTTT. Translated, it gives CASSLRTDNSPLHF.

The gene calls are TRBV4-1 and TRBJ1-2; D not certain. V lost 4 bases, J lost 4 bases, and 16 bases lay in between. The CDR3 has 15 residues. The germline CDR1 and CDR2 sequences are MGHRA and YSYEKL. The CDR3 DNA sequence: TGCGCCAGCAGCCCGAGGCCCCAAGAGGGCTATGGCTACACCTTC. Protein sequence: CASSPRPQEGYGYTF.

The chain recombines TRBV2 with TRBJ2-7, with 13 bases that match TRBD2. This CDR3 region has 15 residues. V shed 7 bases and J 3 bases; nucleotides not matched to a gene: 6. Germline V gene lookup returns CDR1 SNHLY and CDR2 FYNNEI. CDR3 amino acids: CASIGTSGAIYEQYF. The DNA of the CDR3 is TGTGCCAGCATTGGGACTAGCGGGGCGATCTACGAGCAGTACTTC.